These 12 T cell receptor beta chains share one sample of origin, sequenced in a study of T cell changes during pregnancy in multiple sclerosis. Repertoires were generated with immunoSEQ multiplex PCR, while TCRdb's copy carries only in-frame clones and drops some. The sample lists about 56,000 clones, 90% to 95% occurring once. The sequencing used CD4+ T cells from peripheral blood mononuclear cells, collected in the second trimester of pregnancy. The receptors originated from a female donor with multiple sclerosis, enrolled in a pregnancy study.

The V and J genes are TRBV7-9 and TRBJ1-3, with a possible D match to TRBD1 (5 bases). This CDR3 contains 16 residues. The germline CDR1 and CDR2 sequences are SEHNR and FQNEAQ (reference sequence). V lost 5 bases and J lost 2, with 16 bases in between. Here the CDR3 reads CASSKIDSGPGNTIYF. The CDR3 bases are TGTGCCAGCAGCAAAATCGACAGCGGGCCTGGAAACACCATATATTTT.

V is TRBV4-2 and J is TRBJ2-5; TRBD2 matches at 7 bases. V dropped 0 bases and J dropped 3; count of bases not matched to a gene: 7. The CDR3 consists of 16 residues. Germline CDR1 LGHNA, CDR2 YNFKEQ. The CDR3 loop reads CASSQDWWGGKETQYF. In DNA form, the CDR3 reads TGTGCCAGCAGCCAAGATTGGTGGGGGGGAAAAGAGACCCAGTACTTC.

V is TRBV19 and J is TRBJ1-5; tentative D call: TRBD1 (5 bases). Germline CDR1 reads LNHDA; CDR2 reads SQIVND (reference sequence). V lost 7 bases and J 5 bases, leaving 9 bases between the germline ends. CDR3 size: 12 residues. The CDR3 here is CASKGVDQPQHF. CDR3 DNA: TGTGCCAGTAAAGGGGTGGATCAGCCCCAGCATTTT. Full variable domain (outside the CDR3, taken from reference TRBV19 and TRBJ1-5): DGGITQSPKYLFRKEGQNVTLSCEQNLNHDAMYWYRQDPGQGLRLIYYSQIVNDFQKGDIAEGYSVSREKKESFPLTVTSAQKNPTAFYLCASKGVDQPQHFGDGTRLSIL.

V gene TRBV6-4 combines with J gene TRBJ1-1; no definite D call. Trimming left V 6 bases short and J 1 base short, with 12 bases between. Germline V gene data show CDR1 as MRHNA and CDR2 as SNTAGT. CDR3 length: 14 amino acids. The CDR3 loop reads CASREDTENTEAFF. The CDR3 DNA sequence: TGTGCCAGCAGGGAAGACACGGAGAACACTGAAGCTTTCTTT.

The J gene is TRBJ2-1, the V gene TRBV10-3, with 8 bases identical to TRBD1. The germline CDR1 and CDR2 sequences are ENHRY and SYGVKD. CDR3 length: 15 residues. V dropped 7 bases and J dropped 4; count of bases not matched to a gene: 9. The CDR3 DNA reads TGTGCCATCACCCCGGACAGGGAACGTTACAATGAGCAGTTCTTC. Protein sequence: CAITPDRERYNEQFF.

J is TRBJ2-7 and V is TRBV7-5; whether TRBD1, the table's D call, matches the DNA was not checked. TRBV7-5 is labeled a pseudogene. The CDR3 length is 15 residues. The CDR3 bases are TGTGTCAGAAGCCCATTGACAGGGCCTAACTACGAGCAGTACTTC. Its translation: CVRSPLTGPNYEQYF.

The chain recombines TRBV6-1 with TRBJ1-6; D remains unclear. The germline CDR1 and CDR2 sequences are MNHNS and SASEGT. Trimming pared 5 bases from V and 10 bases from J, leaving 12 bases between. The CDR3 runs 13 residues. The CDR3 sequence: CASSTAERSPLHF. In DNA, the CDR3 is TGTGCCAGCAGTACTGCGGAACGGTCACCCCTCCACTTT.

This sequence joins TRBV28 and TRBJ1-2; D remains ambiguous. There are 15 residues in the CDR3. Trimming took off 1 base at V and 4 bases at J, with 13 bases between the two ends. Germline assignment: CDR1 MDHEN and CDR2 SYDVKM. The CDR3 DNA reads TGTGCCAGCAGTTTATCCCCTCCGGGATCCTATGGCTACACCTTC. Its translation is CASSLSPPGSYGYTF.

The chain employs TRBV7-9 and TRBJ1-1; D not resolved. Looked up from germline, CDR1 is SEHNR and CDR2 is FQNEAQ (reference sequence). The CDR3 covers 13 residues. The V and J ends lost 7 bases and 5 bases respectively, with 14 bases between them. CDR3 protein: CASMTLVETEAFF. CDR3 DNA sequence: TGTGCCAGCATGACCCTAGTCGAGACTGAAGCTTTCTTT.

The chain combines TRBV18 with TRBJ2-3, with 9 bases that match TRBD2. There are 16 residues in the CDR3. V shed 3 bases and J 1 base; nucleotides not matched to a gene: 5. CDR1 is KGHSH and CDR2 is LQKENI in the germline V gene. CDR3 sequence reads: CASSPWSSGGTDTQYF. The CDR3 DNA reads as TGTGCCAGCTCACCCTGGTCTAGCGGGGGCACAGATACGCAGTATTTT.

This clone occurred a few times. The rearrangement joins TRBV28 to TRBJ2-3; 10 nucleotides agree with TRBD2. From germline, CDR1 is MDHEN and CDR2 SYDVKM. The length of the CDR3 is 20 residues. V lost 5 bases and J lost 0; bases outside the gene matches: 17. CDR3 in amino acids: CASSTPWDSGGFPSTDTQYF. DNA for the CDR3: TGTGCCAGCAGTACCCCTTGGGATAGCGGGGGGTTCCCAAGCACAGATACGCAGTATTTT.

CDR3 sequence (DNA): TGTGCCAGCCATCTCAAAACAAACACGGAGACCCAGTACTTC. Protein product: CASHLKTNTETQYF. The chain joins TRBV5-6 to TRBJ2-5, with D uncertain. Germline V CDR1 and CDR2: SGHDT, YYEEEE. The CDR3 runs to 14 residues. Trimming took off 7 bases at V and 5 bases at J, with 18 bases between the two ends.